This T cell receptor (beta chain) was sequenced during a study of response to subunit inactivated influenza vaccine. Germline CDR1 is SGHTA and CDR2 is FQGNSA. Trimming stripped 5 bases from V and 5 bases from J, with 19 bases between. This CDR3 region has 16 residues. MiXCR, applied by TCRdb to the RT-PCR reads, yields one record per CDR3 protein. This table holds 500,000 to 600,000 distinct CDR3 sequences, about 11% found once. The same sample was also used in a study of T cells expressing NK-cell markers. As that study records: Beta-chain TCR cDNA was generated via 5'RACE template switching with UMIs. What remained unclear was the HCMV specificity of expanded NKG2C+ T cell clones.

The receptor's source is a man aged 50-60 years who received an inactivated influenza vaccine. Material: PBMCs from blood, obtained on the day of vaccination. The V and J genes are TRBV7-2 and TRBJ2-1; the D gene could be TRBD1 or TRBD2 (7 bases each). CDR3 nucleotide sequence: TGTGCCAGCAGCCTCCAAGCGGGACAGAAACACAATGAGCAGTTCTTC. Translated, it gives CASSLQAGQKHNEQFF.